Below, 27 T cell receptor beta chains from the same sample are listed, as sequenced in a study of T cells of healthy individuals. TCRdb re-called the 5' RACE reads with MiXCR, one entry per CDR3 protein. The sample holds about 82,000 distinct CDR3 sequences; roughly 5% are singletons and the top ten take about 7.5%. Receptor source: a female donor in good health.

J is TRBJ1-2 and V is TRBV14; D possibly corresponds to TRBD1 (5 bases). CDR3 length: 14 residues. V was shortened by 1 base and J by 3 bases, with 9 bases between the two germline ends. Germline assignment: CDR1 SGHDN and CDR2 FVKESK. In DNA, the CDR3 is TGTGCCAGCAGCCAAGGGCAGGGCCACTATGGCTACACCTTC. Translated, it gives CASSQGQGHYGYTF.

This sequence joins TRBV7-9 and TRBJ1-1, with 7 positions matching TRBD1. CDR3 length: 14 residues. J was trimmed by 3 bases and V by 5 bases; bases with no gene match: 6. Germline loops: CDR1 SEHNR, CDR2 FQNEAQ (reference sequence). The CDR3: CASSKDRADTEAFF. The CDR3 DNA sequence: TGTGCCAGCAGCAAAGACAGGGCGGACACTGAAGCTTTCTTT.

This clonotype has a count of ten or more. The chain links TRBV4-1 to TRBJ1-5; D unclear. CDR1 and CDR2 from the germline V gene are MGHRA and YSYEKL. V dropped 0 bases and J dropped 0 bases, with 3 bases sitting between them. The CDR3 is 14 residues long. CDR3 in DNA: TGCGCCAGCAGCCAAGAAGGTAGCAATCAGCCCCAGCATTTT. This sequence encodes CASSQEGSNQPQHF.

This clonotype was recorded at least ten times. This sequence joins TRBV28 and TRBJ2-7; no clear D gene. Germline loops: CDR1 MDHEN, CDR2 SYDVKM. V was clipped by 5 bases and J by 4 bases, with 9 bases between them. This CDR3 region has 12 residues. The CDR3 DNA sequence: TGTGCCAGCAGTCCTCAACGTTACGAGCAGTACTTC. Translated, it gives CASSPQRYEQYF.

This clonotype was found many times. The V gene is TRBV9, the J gene TRBJ2-7; D not resolved. Germline CDR1 and CDR2: SGDLS and YYNGEE. The CDR3 contains 15 residues. The V and J ends lost 0 bases and 4 bases respectively, with 14 bases between them. CDR3 sequence reads: CASSVDPTPHYEQYF. The CDR3 DNA follows: TGTGCCAGCAGCGTAGACCCTACCCCCCATTACGAGCAGTACTTC.

Ten or more counts support this clonotype. The rearrangement uses TRBV6-2 or TRBV6-3 and TRBJ2-1; maybe TRBD1 (6 bases). V shed 0 bases and J shed 8 bases, with 20 bases lying between them. There are 17 residues in the CDR3. The germline V gene encodes CDR1 MNHEY and CDR2 SVGEGT. The CDR3 DNA is TGTGCCAGCAGTTACTCGGTGGCAGGGGCGGCTCTGGATGAGCAGTTCTTC. Its protein is CASSYSVAGAALDEQFF.

This clonotype came up many times. The genes are TRBV7-2 and TRBJ2-3; D unresolved. Trimming cost V 1 base and J 8 bases, with 13 bases left between them. Germline-derived CDR1 and CDR2 are SGHTA and FQGNSA. This CDR3 spans 14 amino acids. The chain's CDR3 is CASSLEGARSTQYF. As DNA, the CDR3 is TGTGCCAGCAGCTTAGAGGGCGCGAGGAGTACGCAGTATTTT.

This clonotype has at least ten counts. V gene TRBV27 combines with J gene TRBJ2-1, with TRBD2 matching over 8 bases. This CDR3 has 14 residues. Germline CDR1 is MNHEY and CDR2 is SMNVEV (reference sequence). Germline trimming cut 3 bases from V and 10 bases from J; bases unmatched to any gene: 8. The CDR3 loop is CASSFSGTVGEQFF. The CDR3 bases are TGTGCCAGCAGTTTTAGCGGGACGGTTGGCGAGCAGTTCTTC.

Only a few counts were recorded for this clonotype. The chain links TRBV2 to TRBJ1-4; tentatively, D is TRBD1 (5 bases). The CDR3 is 14 amino acids. Germline V gives CDR1 SNHLY, CDR2 FYNNEI. The ends were cut back, 5 bases at V and 4 bases at J, with 11 bases in the middle. The CDR3 DNA reads as TGTGCCAGCAGTAGACAGTCCTTTAATGAAAAACTGTTTTTT. Its translation is CASSRQSFNEKLFF.

This clonotype has ten or more counts. The chain recombines TRBV30 with TRBJ2-1; 7 positions agree with TRBD2. The CDR3 has 11 amino acids. V shed 5 bases, J shed 12 bases, and the junction held 7 bases outside the gene matches. Germline V gene sequence: CDR1 GTSNPN, CDR2 SVGIG (reference sequence). The CDR3 DNA reads TGTGCCTGGTCTCTAGGGGAGGGGCAGTTCTTC. Amino acid sequence: CAWSLGEGQFF. The entire variable domain, with the rest obtained from reference TRBV30 and TRBJ2-1, is as follows: SQTIHQWPATLVQPVGSPLSLECTVEGTSNPNLYWYRQAAGRGLQLLFYSVGIGQISSEVPQNLSASRPQDRQFILSSKKLLLSDSGFYLCAWSLGEGQFFGPGTRLTVL.

The sample holds a few counts of this clonotype. The rearrangement links TRBV30 to TRBJ2-1, with D perhaps matching TRBD1 or TRBD2 (5 bases each). Germline V gene lookup returns CDR1 GTSNPN and CDR2 SVGIG (reference sequence). The CDR3 consists of 15 residues. V was clipped by 3 bases and J by 2 bases, with 14 bases between them. CDR3 loop: CAWSRRDPAYNEQFF. CDR3 nucleotides: TGTGCCTGGAGCCGCCGGGACCCCGCCTACAATGAGCAGTTCTTC.

The sample holds many counts of this clonotype. The V and J genes are TRBV19 and TRBJ1-1, with unresolved D. The germline CDR1 and CDR2 sequences are LNHDA and SQIVND (reference sequence). V was shortened by 3 bases and J by 11 bases, with 25 bases between the two germline ends. The CDR3 contains 16 residues. CDR3 sequence (DNA): TGTGCCAGTAGTATTGGAACGGGGTCGGCCTCCCTGCGGGCTTTCTTT. Translating it yields CASSIGTGSASLRAFF.

The chain employs TRBV10-3 and TRBJ2-7; the D gene could be TRBD1 or TRBD2 (6 bases each). The CDR3 totals 13 residues. Trimming stripped 8 bases from V and 7 bases from J, with 18 bases between. Germline CDR1 ENHRY, CDR2 SYGVKD. The CDR3 region is CAISTVGAGEQYF. For the CDR3, the DNA is TGTGCCATCTCCACTGTGGGGGCGGGGGAGCAGTACTTC.

J is TRBJ2-5 and V is TRBV20-1, with 10 nucleotides matching TRBD2. J lost 0 bases, V lost 5 bases, and 3 bases had no gene match. This CDR3 spans 14 amino acids. Germline-derived CDR1 and CDR2 are DFQATT and SNEGSKA (reference sequence). The DNA for the CDR3 is TGCAGTGCTCGGGGACTAGCGTACCAAGAGACCCAGTACTTC. It encodes CSARGLAYQETQYF.

This clonotype was seen at least ten times. V and J are TRBV5-1 and TRBJ1-1; no clear D gene. The CDR3 contains 11 residues. CDR1 SGHRS and CDR2 YFSETQ come from the germline V gene. Trimming took 7 bases from V and 7 from J, leaving 11 bases between them. The CDR3 sequence: CASGEGDEAFF. For the CDR3, the DNA is TGCGCCAGCGGCGAGGGAGATGAAGCTTTCTTT.

This clonotype showed up many times. The chain is built from TRBV12-3 or TRBV12-4 and TRBJ2-3; 7 nucleotides line up with TRBD2. The CDR3 loop spans 16 amino acids. Trimming took 5 bases from V and 3 from J; bases not matched to a gene: 11. CDR3: CASSPPGGVTTDTQYF. For the CDR3, the DNA is TGTGCCAGCAGTCCTCCTGGGGGGGTAACAACAGATACGCAGTATTTT.

This clonotype was picked up many times. This chain joins TRBV20-1 and TRBJ2-1; 13 nucleotides match TRBD2. The CDR3 length is 16 residues. V lost 6 bases and J lost 4; bases outside the gene matches: 9. Germline CDR1 is DFQATT and CDR2 is SNEGSKA (reference sequence). The CDR3 region has the DNA TGCAGTGCAGAGGGACTAGCGGGAAATAGGTACAATGAGCAGTTCTTC. As protein: CSAEGLAGNRYNEQFF.

This clonotype appeared many times. The genes are TRBV14 and TRBJ2-1; maybe TRBD2 (5 bases). V was cut by 0 bases and J by 6 bases, with 15 bases left in between. The CDR3 totals 16 residues. The germline V gene encodes CDR1 SGHDN and CDR2 FVKESK. The CDR3 DNA is TGTGCCAGCAGCCAAGATGTATCGGGAATTCCCAATGAGCAGTTCTTC. Protein: CASSQDVSGIPNEQFF.

There are many counts of this clonotype. This chain joins TRBV25-1 and TRBJ2-3; 9 bases match TRBD1. The CDR3 runs 19 residues. V lost 6 bases and J lost 3; bases outside the gene matches: 19. Germline CDR1 reads MGHDK; CDR2 reads SYGVNS. The CDR3 reads CASSQGGQNRGRMTDTQYF. The CDR3 DNA sequence: TGTGCCAGCAGCCAGGGGGGACAAAACAGGGGGCGCATGACAGATACGCAGTATTTT.

J is TRBJ1-1 and V is TRBV5-1; no reliable D call. Germline V lookup: CDR1 SGHRS, CDR2 YFSETQ. V dropped 1 base and J dropped 3 bases, with 16 bases sitting between them. The CDR3 totals 16 residues. CDR3 DNA: TGCGCCAGCAGCTTGATGAGGGAAAGTGGGGACACTGAAGCTTTCTTT. This codes for CASSLMRESGDTEAFF.

This clonotype was found a few times. The V call is TRBV12-3 or TRBV12-4, the J call TRBJ2-5; D ambiguous. This CDR3 spans 15 amino acids. Trimming shortened V by 6 bases and J by 5 bases, and 19 bases separated the two germline ends. CDR3 sequence: CASRESPGLLETQYF. Written as DNA, the CDR3 is TGTGCCAGCAGGGAATCCCCGGGCCTTCTGGAGACCCAGTACTTC.

This clonotype has ten or more counts. The chain couples TRBV28 to TRBJ1-5; D is unresolved. In germline, CDR1 is MDHEN, CDR2 SYDVKM. Deletions cut 2 bases from V and 7 bases from J, with 9 bases between. CDR3 length equals 13 residues. The CDR3 reads CASSLTGYQPQHF. DNA of the CDR3: TGTGCCAGCAGTTTAACGGGGTACCAGCCCCAGCATTTT.

The sample holds many counts of this clonotype. CDR3 amino acids: CAISERGGQETQYF. As DNA, the CDR3 is TGTGCCATCAGTGAAAGGGGGGGACAAGAGACCCAGTACTTC. V and J are TRBV10-3 and TRBJ2-5; D might be TRBD2 (7 bases). The CDR3 sequence is 14 residues long. V gave up 3 bases and J gave up 2 bases, with 10 bases separating them. CDR1 ENHRY and CDR2 SYGVKD come from the germline V gene.

This clonotype was detected only a few times. The chain combines TRBV4-3 with TRBJ1-5; D gene ambiguous. The CDR3 has 15 residues. V lost 4 bases and J 0 bases, leaving 10 bases between the germline ends. The germline V gene encodes CDR1 LGHNA and CDR2 YSLEER. CDR3 sequence reads: CASSPERASNQPQHF. In DNA, the CDR3 is TGCGCCAGCAGCCCCGAGAGGGCTAGCAATCAGCCCCAGCATTTT.

As for this clonotype: It may be a read error: a sequence one base away is much more abundant. The chain carries TRBV7-2 and TRBJ1-3; 8 bases are a match to TRBD1. This CDR3 contains 17 residues. Germline CDR1 reads SGHTA; CDR2 reads FQGNSA. J lost 0 bases, V lost 3 bases, and 7 bases had no gene match. CDR3 loop: CASSLTGAKYSGNTIYF. The CDR3 region has the DNA TGTGCCAGCAGCTTGACAGGGGCGAAATACTCTGGAAACACCATATATTTT.

The chain employs TRBV7-9 and TRBJ2-3, with 9 bases identical to TRBD1. This CDR3 comprises 15 residues. The V gene's germline CDR1 is SEHNR and CDR2 FQNEAQ (reference sequence). Trimming took 3 bases from V and 4 from J; bases not matched to a gene: 5. The CDR3 sequence is CASSFLTGGADTQYF. The CDR3 DNA reads TGTGCCAGCAGCTTTCTTACAGGGGGCGCAGATACGCAGTATTTT.

This clonotype was seen at least ten times. This chain links TRBV11-1 with TRBJ2-1; 7 bases align to TRBD2. The CDR3 is 14 residues long. Germline V CDR1 and CDR2: SGHAT, FQDESV (reference sequence). The junction had 8 bases not matched to a gene; V was cut back by 3 bases and J by 9 bases. The CDR3 DNA sequence: TGTGCCAGCAGCTTTAGGGAGGGAAGGGGTGAGCAGTTCTTC. It specifies CASSFREGRGEQFF.